The following is a T cell receptor beta chain sequence with its context. Its cognate antigen is unknown. The pancreas tissue came from patients undergoing total pancreatectomy with islet autotransplantation. Repertoires were generated with immunoSEQ multiplex PCR, while TCRdb's copy carries only in-frame clones and drops some. The sample yields over 12,000 clones, around 70% seen once. Trimming took 3 bases from V and 3 from J; bases not matched to a gene: 8. The germline V gene encodes CDR1 WNHNN and CDR2 SYGVQD (reference sequence). The CDR3 runs to 18 residues. This specimen belongs to a study of immune characteristics of hereditary and idiopathic chronic pancreatitis. Whole-study findings and limits: Productive TCR rearrangement counts correlated positively with chronic pancreatitis severity scores.

The rearrangement links TRBV10-1 to TRBJ2-1, with 13 nucleotides matching TRBD2. Specimen: pancreas tissue with hereditary chronic pancreatitis. This TCR was recovered from a human donor with chronic pancreatitis. The CDR3 DNA is TGCGCCAGCAGTGACTGTTTGGGGACTAGCGGGGACTACAATGAGCAGTTCTTC. Translation: CASSDCLGTSGDYNEQFF.